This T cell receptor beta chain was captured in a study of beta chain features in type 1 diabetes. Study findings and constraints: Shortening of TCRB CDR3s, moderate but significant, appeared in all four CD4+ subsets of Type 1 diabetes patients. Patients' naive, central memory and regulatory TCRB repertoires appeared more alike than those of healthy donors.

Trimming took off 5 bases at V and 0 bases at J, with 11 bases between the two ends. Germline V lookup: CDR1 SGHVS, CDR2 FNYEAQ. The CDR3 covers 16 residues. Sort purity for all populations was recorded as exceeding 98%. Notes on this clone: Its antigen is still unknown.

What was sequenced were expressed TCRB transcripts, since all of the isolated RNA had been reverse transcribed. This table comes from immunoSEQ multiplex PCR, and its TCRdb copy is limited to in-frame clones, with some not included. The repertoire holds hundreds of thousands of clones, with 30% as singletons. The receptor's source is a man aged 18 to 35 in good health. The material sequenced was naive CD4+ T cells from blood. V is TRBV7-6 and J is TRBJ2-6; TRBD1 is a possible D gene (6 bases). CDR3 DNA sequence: TGTGCCAGCAGCCCCCAGGACAGCTCTGGGGCCAACGTCCTGACTTTC. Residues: CASSPQDSSGANVLTF.